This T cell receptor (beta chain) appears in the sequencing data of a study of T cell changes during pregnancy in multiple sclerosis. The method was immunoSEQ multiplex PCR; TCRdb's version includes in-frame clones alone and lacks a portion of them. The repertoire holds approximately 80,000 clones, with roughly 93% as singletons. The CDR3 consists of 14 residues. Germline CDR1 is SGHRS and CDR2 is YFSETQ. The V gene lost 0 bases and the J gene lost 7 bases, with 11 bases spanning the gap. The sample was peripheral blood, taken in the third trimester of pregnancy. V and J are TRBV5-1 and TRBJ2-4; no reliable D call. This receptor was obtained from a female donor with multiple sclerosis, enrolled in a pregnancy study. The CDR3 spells CASSLESQLNIQYF. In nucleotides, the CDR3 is TGCGCCAGCAGCTTGGAGTCCCAACTTAACATTCAGTACTTC.